What follows is one T cell receptor (beta chain) and its context. The antigen is not known. The data were taken from a study of cytomegalovirus exposure and HLA in healthy donors. Donors consisted of healthy bone marrow donors. Germline CDR1 reads LNHDA; CDR2 reads SQIVND (reference sequence). The CDR3 sequence is 15 residues long. Germline trimming cut 2 bases from V and 4 bases from J; bases unmatched to any gene: 7. Broader study findings: A later analysis revealed that TCR association rates differed between HLA loci, peaking at DRB1 and bottoming out at HLA-C.

The PCR ran on 60 Vbeta and 13 Jbeta primers. This table comes from immunoSEQ multiplex PCR, and its TCRdb copy is limited to in-frame clones, with some not included. Of over 200,000 clones listed, 75% to 85% were seen once; the top ten hold about 2.5%. The V call is TRBV19, the J call TRBJ1-1, with 7 bases matching TRBD1. The origin of this receptor is a woman aged 60-70 years in good health and CMV-seropositive. Input material: PBMCs. CDR3 sequence reads: CASSIRGQGTTEAFF. The DNA for the CDR3 is TGTGCCAGTAGTATAAGGGGGCAGGGTACCACTGAAGCTTTCTTT.